This T cell receptor (beta chain) was observed in a study of post-analysis software for immune sequencing data. Turning to the study itself: There were relapsing-remitting, secondary progressive and progressive-relapsing multiple sclerosis among the disease courses included.

This clonotype has just a few counts. No antigen is known for it. Germline V gives CDR1 DFQATT, CDR2 SNEGSKA (reference sequence). This CDR3 region has 15 residues. Trimming cost V 5 bases and J 7 bases; bases outside gene matches: 13. Whole-study findings and limits: Significantly decreased normalized Chao1 diversity was recorded for multiple sclerosis patients relative to controls. Analysis by F measure revealed that same-batch samples clustered strongly together. About five TRBV segments, including TRBV5-6, TRBV5-1 and TRBV20-1, were more frequent in patients than controls.

Libraries were made from TCR beta cDNA, and they carried unique molecular identifiers. TCRdb reanalysed the PCR reads using MiXCR and keeps one entry per CDR3 protein. The data contain 380,000 or so distinct CDR3 sequences, roughly 38% of them singletons. Sequencing input: blood. The receptor was derived from a girl aged 10-17 years with multiple sclerosis. The genes are TRBV20-1 and TRBJ2-1; 8 bases line up with TRBD2. The CDR3 sequence is CSALEGRGAGNEQFF. The CDR3 nucleotides read TGCAGTGCTCTAGAAGGGCGGGGGGCAGGGAATGAGCAGTTCTTC.